The clone carrying this T cell receptor beta chain was seen repeatedly, ten times or more. Antigen specificity is unknown. TCRdb itself ran the 5' RACE reads through MiXCR, one entry per CDR3 protein. The table lists approximately 250,000 distinct CDR3 sequences, over 15% of them singletons. The source of the sample is a study of T-cell memory formation after mild COVID-19. Study details: Clustering of TCRs was largely donor specific.

The length of the CDR3 is 15 residues. V lost 3 bases to trimming and J lost 6 bases; unmatched junction nucleotides: 9. General observations from the study: A subset of responding clones appeared in pre-infection memory, suggesting cross-reactive memory joined. Whether day 37 second-wave clones are SARS-CoV-2-specific was not confirmed. There was a balanced CD4/CD8 profile in clones contracting day 15 to 85, and later expanders leaned CD4+.

This receptor was identified in a young man who had mild COVID-19 (a few samples of this study predate the infection). Cell type and time point are not known. The material sequenced was PBMCs or a T cell subset sorted from them (not recorded which). This chain joins TRBV12-3 or TRBV12-4 and TRBJ2-3, with TRBD2 matching over 7 bases. The CDR3 sequence: CASSFSQIAGDTQYF. DNA for the CDR3: TGTGCCAGCAGTTTCAGTCAGATAGCGGGCGATACGCAGTATTTT.